These T cell receptor beta chains were read from a single sample in a study of blood T cells in healthy people across ages. In TCRdb, the 5' RACE reads were re-called with MiXCR into one record per CDR3 protein. The data hold 1.4 million to 1.5 million distinct CDR3 sequences, with approximately 38% observed a single time. The sequenced sample consisted of blood. The receptors derive from a woman between 18 and 29 years old in good health. Both conserved end residues are part of each CDR3. A D gene is named only where the DNA matches it firmly. Clone size is stated in some rows and not others, as once, few, many or a class when expanded.

clone_size,d_call,v_call,j_call,cdr3_nt,cdr3_aa
few,.,TRBV5-1,TRBJ2-7,TGCGCCAGCAGCTTATTATCAGGGGAGTGGGCGACTTACGAGCAGTACTTC,CASSLLSGEWATYEQYF
few,TRBD2,TRBV20-1,TRBJ2-5,TGCAGCGCCAAAGGACTAGCGGGGATTGAGACCCAGTACTTC,CSAKGLAGIETQYF
many,TRBD2,TRBV2,TRBJ2-1,TGTGCCAGCAGTGAAAGGGGGATAGCGGGAGGGCCCAATGAGCAGTTCTTC,CASSERGIAGGPNEQFF
few,TRBD2,TRBV20-1,TRBJ2-1,TGCAGTGCTAGGCAGCGGCTAGCGGGTTACAATGAGCAGTTCTTC,CSARQRLAGYNEQFF
few,TRBD2,TRBV27,TRBJ2-1,TGTGCCAGCAGTTTATCCCCTAGCGGGGGGATCGGGCCTGACAATGAGCAGTTCTTC,CASSLSPSGGIGPDNEQFF
.,TRBD1,TRBV19,TRBJ2-1,TGTGCCAGTATACAGGGGGCGGAAACGTACAATGAGCAGTTCTTC,CASIQGAETYNEQFF
few,.,TRBV5-5,TRBJ2-3,TGTGCCAGCACCCCCCAGGGACCCAGCACAGATACGCAGTATTTT,CASTPQGPSTDTQYF
few,TRBD2,TRBV11-2,TRBJ2-2,TGTGACAGCAGCCCGACTAGCGGGACATACACCGGGGAGCTGTTTTTT,CDSSPTSGTYTGELFF
many,TRBD2,TRBV6-2/TRBV6-3,TRBJ2-1,TGTGCCAGCAGCCCTAGCGGTACCGCCTACAATGAGCAGTTCTTC,CASSPSGTAYNEQFF
.,.,TRBV25-1,TRBJ2-5,TGTGCCAGCAGTGAATGGGGGGACCAAGAGACCCAGTACTTC,CASSEWGDQETQYF
.,TRBD1,TRBV5-6,TRBJ2-7,TGTGCCAGCAGCATAGGACTCCGGGACAGGGGAGACGAGCAGTACTTC,CASSIGLRDRGDEQYF
.,.,TRBV12-3/TRBV12-4,TRBJ1-5,TGTGCCAGCACCCCACGGTTTGGAGCTAATCAGCCCCAGCATTTT,CASTPRFGANQPQHF
few,.,TRBV6-4,TRBJ1-2,TGTGCCAGCAGTGATGTAGTCAGAACAAGAGGCTACACCTTC,CASSDVVRTRGYTF
few,.,TRBV5-1,TRBJ2-5,TGCGCCAGCAGCTTCAGCACTAGCAAAGAGACCCAGTACTTC,CASSFSTSKETQYF
many,.,TRBV7-2,TRBJ2-3,TGTGCCAGCAGCTTAGCAGTAGCGGATACGCAGTATTTT,CASSLAVADTQYF
few,.,TRBV4-2,TRBJ2-1,TGTGCCAGCAGCCAATTTGGGACGGGAGAGCATGAGCAGTTCTTC,CASSQFGTGEHEQFF
.,.,TRBV6-6,TRBJ2-1,TGTGCCAGCAGTTACTCCGAGGAGCAGTTCTTC,CASSYSEEQFF
few,TRBD2,TRBV20-1,TRBJ2-1,TGCAGTGCTAGAGATTCTCGGGAGGGTGATTATGAGCAGTTCTTC,CSARDSREGDYEQFF
few,.,TRBV7-2,TRBJ2-7,TGTGCCAGCAGTTCCGGGGGGCTCTTAACCGCCTACGAGCAGTACTTC,CASSSGGLLTAYEQYF
.,TRBD2,TRBV6-6,TRBJ2-5,TGTGCCAGCAGAACTAGCGGGGGGATTGAGACCCAGTACTTC,CASRTSGGIETQYF
once,.,TRBV21-1,TRBJ1-5,TGTGCCAGCTATGGCAGGCACCTAAGTGGCAATCAGCCCCAGCATTTT,CASYGRHLSGNQPQHF
.,TRBD1,TRBV5-4,TRBJ2-7,TGTGCCAGCAGCTTCGGACAGGTTTCATCCGAGCAGTACTTC,CASSFGQVSSEQYF
.,.,TRBV7-9,TRBJ2-5,TGTGCCAGCAGCCAAGGAGGGTTAGTGAATGAGCAGTACTTC,CASSQGGLVNEQYF
few,TRBD2,TRBV5-5,TRBJ2-1,TGTGCCAGCAGCTTGAAAGCGGGAGGGCCCTTGAATGAGCAGTTCTTC,CASSLKAGGPLNEQFF
many,.,TRBV29-1,TRBJ2-7,TGCAGCGTTGAAGGAAACAGGGACGAGCAGTACTTC,CSVEGNRDEQYF
once,TRBD2,TRBV7-9,TRBJ2-5,TGTGCCAGCAGCTTTCCACGGGGACTAGCGGGAGGGGCACAAGAGACCCAGTACTTC,CASSFPRGLAGGAQETQYF
few,TRBD1,TRBV20-1,TRBJ2-4,TGCAGTGCTTACCCAGGGGGTAAGAAAAACATTCAGTACTTC,CSAYPGGKKNIQYF
few,.,TRBV6-5,TRBJ2-7,TGTGCCAGCAGAACGAAAAGGGCCGGGTTGATCGACGAGCAGTACTTC,CASRTKRAGLIDEQYF
.,.,TRBV20-1,TRBJ2-3,TGCAGTGCTAGGACCCGGACAGATACGCAGTATTTT,CSARTRTDTQYF
.,TRBD2,TRBV20-1,TRBJ2-2,TGCAGTGCTCCCCAAGGATCTAGCGGGGGGGCCGGGGAGCTGTTTTTT,CSAPQGSSGGAGELFF
.,TRBD2,TRBV5-4,TRBJ2-7,TGTGCCAGCAGCTCCCCCCTGGGTAGCGGGATTATCTACGAGCAGTACTTC,CASSSPLGSGIIYEQYF
many,.,TRBV7-2,TRBJ1-2,TGTGCCAGCAGCTTACGCGGGGGCAGGAACTATGGCTACACCTTC,CASSLRGGRNYGYTF
.,TRBD2,TRBV29-1,TRBJ2-1,TGCAGCGTTGCCGGGAGGGGGGGGAACAATGAGCAGTTCTTC,CSVAGRGGNNEQFF
.,.,TRBV20-1,TRBJ1-5,TGCAGTGCTAGAGGGGACACTTCAAATCAGCCCCAGCATTTT,CSARGDTSNQPQHF
.,.,TRBV20-1,TRBJ2-7,TGCAGTGCTAGGTCGACAGTTACTACCGCCGGTGACGAGCAGTACTTC,CSARSTVTTAGDEQYF
.,.,TRBV5-5,TRBJ2-3,TGTGCCAGCAGCCCAATTCCCAACAGGTCCGGGGATACGCAGTATTTT,CASSPIPNRSGDTQYF
.,.,TRBV5-1,TRBJ2-7,TGCGCCAGCAGACCCCAAGGAGGGTCGGGGGAGCAGTACTTC,CASRPQGGSGEQYF
few,.,TRBV12-3/TRBV12-4,TRBJ2-7,TGTGCCAGCAGTTCTACGAGGGTGGTGCAGTACTTC,CASSSTRVVQYF
.,TRBD1,TRBV4-1,TRBJ1-4,TGCGCCAGCAGCCAAAATCCGGGACAGGGAAACGAAAAACTGTTTTTT,CASSQNPGQGNEKLFF
.,TRBD1,TRBV4-2,TRBJ1-4,TGTGCCAGCAGCCAAGACTCGACAGGGGGAAGGCAAAAACTGTTTTTT,CASSQDSTGGRQKLFF
few,.,TRBV18,TRBJ1-4,TGTGCCAGCTCCCCAGAGGGTTCTACTAATGAAAAACTGTTTTTT,CASSPEGSTNEKLFF
few,.,TRBV28,TRBJ2-5,TGTGCCAGCAGCTTAAGCCCCCCAGAGACCCAGTACTTC,CASSLSPPETQYF
few,.,TRBV12-3/TRBV12-4,TRBJ1-4,TGTGCCAGCCGCCCTGTCAATAATGAAAAACTGTTTTTT,CASRPVNNEKLFF
few,.,TRBV4-1,TRBJ1-1,TGCGCCAGCAGCCAACCCCCCGGAGCAGCGAACACTGAAGCTTTCTTT,CASSQPPGAANTEAFF
.,.,TRBV6-1,TRBJ2-1,TGTGCCAGCGGAGTCGGAACCACCCCGTACAATGAGCAGTTCTTC,CASGVGTTPYNEQFF
.,.,TRBV19,TRBJ2-1,TGTGCCAGTAGGGGTGCAGGCCGAAAGTCCTACAATGAGCAGTTCTTC,CASRGAGRKSYNEQFF
.,.,TRBV20-1,TRBJ2-5,TGCAGTGCCAAGAATAGATTTAATGAGCAGTACTTC,CSAKNRFNEQYF
few,.,TRBV7-2,TRBJ2-7,TGTGCCAGCAGCTTATTTACTGACTACGAGCAGTACTTC,CASSLFTDYEQYF
.,TRBD1,TRBV12-3/TRBV12-4,TRBJ1-1,TGTGCCAGCAGCAAGGACAGGGAGATGGTAGCTTTCTTT,CASSKDREMVAFF
.,TRBD2,TRBV29-1,TRBJ2-3,TGCAGCGTTGTTGATAGCGGGAGCACAGATACGCAGTATTTT,CSVVDSGSTDTQYF
.,.,TRBV6-1,TRBJ1-6,TGTGCCGGCAGGAAGCAGCTGGGTTCACCCCTCCACTTT,CAGRKQLGSPLHF